The text below deals with one TCR beta chain. Its antigen is unknown. This sample is drawn from a study of T cell responses to AZD1222 COVID-19 vaccine. Study-wide results and caveats: Two doses of AZD1222 preceded a rise in Spike-specific TCR breadth and depth. The study found vaccine-associated CD4 TCRs spanning spike, dominant at 160-218 and 743-854. Scientists sampled the repertoires only once the peak T cell response had passed. Donor demographics were predominantly white British with a female majority; clonal diversity may be underestimated.

Clones were sequenced by immunoSEQ multiplex PCR, and TCRdb holds only the in-frame ones, with some missing. The sample lists 100,000 to 150,000 clones, about 90% occurring once. V lost 4 bases and J lost 3, with 13 bases in between. CDR3 length: 14 residues. The V gene's germline CDR1 is LGHNA and CDR2 YSLEER. Material: peripheral blood, obtained on day 0 of AZD1222 vaccination. The chain is built from TRBV4-3 and TRBJ2-7; D unresolved. This TCR derives from an adult in good health. The CDR3 DNA reads TGCGCCAGCAGCCCTACCGCCGCGGTCTACGAGCAGTACTTC. Its protein is CASSPTAAVYEQYF.